The 5 T cell receptor beta chains given below trace back to one sample, sequenced in a study of OX40 agonist ivuxolimab in advanced cancers. The repertoire was sequenced with immunoSEQ multiplex PCR; TCRdb's copy has only in-frame clones and lacks some. The repertoire holds over 30,000 clones, about 83% seen once, with about 2% in the top ten. The input for sequencing was CD4+ or CD8+ T cells sorted from blood, taken in a trial of the OX40 agonist ivuxolimab. These receptors all come from an adult with an advanced solid tumor such as melanoma, head and neck, liver or kidney cancer.

For this clone: A junction end diverges from the germline sequence, so it may reflect a read error. This chain uses TRBV18 with TRBJ2-5; 10 bases agree with TRBD2. Looked up from germline, CDR1 is KGHSH and CDR2 is LQKENI. The CDR3 extends over 14 amino acids. The CDR3 protein is CASSPTSGQETRYF. The CDR3 coding sequence is TGTGCCAGCTCTCCGACTAGCGGGCAAGAGACCCGGTACTTC. Full variable domain (outside the CDR3, taken from reference TRBV18 and TRBJ2-5): NAGVMQNPRHLVRRRGQEARLRCSPMKGHSHVYWYRQLPEEGLKFMVYLQKENIIDESGMPKERFSAEFPKEGPSILRIQQVVRGDSAAYFCASSPTSGQETRYFGPGTRLLVL.

The chain combines TRBV28 with TRBJ2-1; tentative D call: TRBD2 (6 bases). V was cut by 8 bases and J by 0 bases, with 32 bases left in between. Germline CDR1 MDHEN, CDR2 SYDVKM. The CDR3 sequence is 21 residues long. DNA for the CDR3: TGTGCCAGCGGCGATTATTGGAGGGGTTTGGCCTATATCAGCTCCTACAATGAGCAGTTCTTC. This gives the protein CASGDYWRGLAYISSYNEQFF.

The sample holds a few counts of this clone. The chain recombines TRBV7-3 with TRBJ2-3, with D possibly TRBD2 on 6 matching bases. This CDR3 has 14 amino acids. In germline, CDR1 is SGHTA, CDR2 FQGTGA. The V gene lost 8 bases and the J gene lost 2 bases, with 14 bases spanning the gap. CDR3 sequence reads: CASAISGDTDTQYF. The CDR3 DNA is TGTGCCAGCGCCATTAGCGGTGACACAGATACGCAGTATTTT.

This chain uses TRBV5-1 with TRBJ1-1; D ambiguous. Germline-derived CDR1 and CDR2 are SGHRS and YFSETQ. The CDR3 sequence is 14 residues long. Trimming shortened V by 4 bases and J by 2 bases, and 12 bases separated the two germline ends. This chain's CDR3 is CASSPGRVNTEAFF. The CDR3 nucleotides are TGCGCCAGCAGCCCCGGGAGAGTTAACACTGAAGCTTTCTTT.

DNA for the CDR3: TGTGCCAGCAGCCTCCGGGACAGGGGGTCTAATTCACCCCTCCACTTT. Translated, it gives CASSLRDRGSNSPLHF. The chain links TRBV7-8 to TRBJ1-6, with 11 bases aligning to TRBD1. Germline lookup yields CDR1 SGHVS and CDR2 FQNEAQ. The CDR3 sequence is 16 residues long. With V trimmed by 5 bases and J by 6 bases, 6 bases remained unmatched.